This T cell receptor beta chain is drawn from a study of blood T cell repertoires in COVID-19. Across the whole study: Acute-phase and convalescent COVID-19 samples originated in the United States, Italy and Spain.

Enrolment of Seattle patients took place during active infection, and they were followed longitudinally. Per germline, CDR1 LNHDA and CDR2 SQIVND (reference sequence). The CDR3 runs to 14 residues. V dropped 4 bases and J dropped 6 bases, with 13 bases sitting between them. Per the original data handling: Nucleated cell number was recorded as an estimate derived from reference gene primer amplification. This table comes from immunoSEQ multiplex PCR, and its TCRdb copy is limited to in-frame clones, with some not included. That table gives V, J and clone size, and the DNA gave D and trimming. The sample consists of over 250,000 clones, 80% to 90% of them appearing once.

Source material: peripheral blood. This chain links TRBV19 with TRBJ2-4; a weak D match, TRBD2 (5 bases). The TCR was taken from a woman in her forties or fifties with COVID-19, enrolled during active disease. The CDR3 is CASSKGSLGNIQYF. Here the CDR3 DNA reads TGTGCCAGTAGTAAAGGGAGTCTGGGAAACATTCAGTACTTC.